This T cell receptor (beta chain) was sequenced for a study of monozygotic twins with inflammatory bowel disease. The CDR3 consists of 15 residues. Per the germline V gene, CDR1 is SGHRS and CDR2 is YFSETQ. TCRdb reprocessed the 5' RACE reads and reports one entry per CDR3 protein, with no DNA. Recorded for this sample: 420,000 or so distinct CDR3 sequences. The V gene is TRBV5-1, the J gene TRBJ1-2; the D gene TCRdb calls, TRBD1, cannot be checked with no DNA. The TCR originated in a human donor with ulcerative colitis or Crohn's disease, or a healthy co-twin of an affected twin (not recorded which). Material: blood. The CDR3: CASSNQNTGGDGYTF.